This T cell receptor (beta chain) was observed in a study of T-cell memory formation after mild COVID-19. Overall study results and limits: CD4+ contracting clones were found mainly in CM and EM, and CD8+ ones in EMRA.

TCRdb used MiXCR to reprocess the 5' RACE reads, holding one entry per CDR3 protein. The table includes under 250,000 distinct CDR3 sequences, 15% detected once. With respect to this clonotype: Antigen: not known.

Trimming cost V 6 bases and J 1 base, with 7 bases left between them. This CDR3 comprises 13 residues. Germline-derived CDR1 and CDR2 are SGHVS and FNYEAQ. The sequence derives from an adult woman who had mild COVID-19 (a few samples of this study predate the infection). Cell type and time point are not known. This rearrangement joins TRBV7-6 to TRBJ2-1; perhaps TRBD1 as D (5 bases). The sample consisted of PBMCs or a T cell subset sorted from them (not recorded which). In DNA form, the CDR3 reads TGTGCCAGCAGTAGGGGATCCTACAATGAGCAGTTCTTC. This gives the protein CASSRGSYNEQFF.